This is a list of T cell receptor beta chains from one sample in a study of T cell clonotyping in hematopoietic cell transplantation. Produced via immunoSEQ multiplex PCR; TCRdb's table is partial and in-frame only. This sample has 35,000 to 50,000 clones, with approximately 95% found just once. The sequenced sample consisted of peripheral blood mononuclear cells. These receptors all come from a man aged 25 to 40 in good health. Some clones in this sample may be carry-over from other donors' samples. The CDR3 runs from the conserved cysteine through the conserved F or W.

>TRBV6-1|TRBJ1-2
CASILLQGTYGYTF
>TRBV7-8|TRBJ2-5
CASSSALGRQETQYF
>TRBV9|TRBJ2-2
CASSVGGTGNMAGELFF
>TRBV11-3|TRBJ2-1
CASSFGTTSTQFF
>TRBV10-1|TRBJ2-7
CASSESRAGEQYF
>TRBV2|TRBJ1-5
CASSEGVQGNQPQHF
>TRBV23-1|TRBJ1-2
CASSQSGGWATDRGGYTF
>TRBV5-1|TRBJ2-2
CASSWGIGNTGELFF
>TRBV7-7|TRBJ2-7
CASSPWTGGGFSYEQYF
>TRBV7-3|TRBJ2-5
CASSLEGRTQYF
>TRBV15|TRBJ2-7
CATSSDRVPAYEQYF
>TRBV11-2|TRBJ2-3
CASSLGTGVTDTQYF
>TRBV6-4|TRBJ2-1
CASGSGTGARDEQFF
>TRBV6-5|TRBJ2-5
CASSFTGARETQYF
>TRBV5-4|TRBJ2-7
CASSLTGSDEQYF
>TRBV9|TRBJ2-7
CASSVGLGVTYEQYF
>TRBV7-2|TRBJ2-7
CASSLRAGASNEQYF
>TRBV2|TRBJ1-2
CASQTGSGGYTF
>TRBV2|TRBJ2-7
CASSFGQAGYEQYF
>TRBV7-9|TRBJ1-1
CASSLGQGSDPEAFF
>TRBV6-5|TRBJ1-2
CASAPGTIGGYTF
>TRBV12-5|TRBJ1-2
CASGLRGLDGYTF
>TRBV9|TRBJ1-1
CASSLRQGKETEAFF
>TRBV10-1|TRBJ1-2
CASREGREDYGYTF
>TRBV7-8|TRBJ2-2
CASSFPSRGAATGELFF
>TRBV4-3|TRBJ2-1
CASSQEVYNEQFF
>TRBV4-1|TRBJ2-7
CASSQSFGALRDEQYF
>TRBV5-1|TRBJ2-1
CASSVGDTYNEQFF
>TRBV25-1|TRBJ2-7
CASSDGQINTEQYF
>TRBV4-3|TRBJ2-7
CASSLSGRGPYEQYF
>TRBV7-8|TRBJ2-2
CASSPTGKGELFF
>TRBV13|TRBJ2-7
CASSAGQGSYEQYF
>TRBV9|TRBJ1-2
CASSVDGGRNYGYTF
>TRBV5-1|TRBJ1-2
CASSSDRGSAYGYTF
>TRBV7-9|TRBJ1-1
CASSRSSAGYTEAFF
>TRBV6-1|TRBJ1-1
CASSEGEGRGNTEAFF
>TRBV7-9|TRBJ2-3
CASSLGDHTQYF
>TRBV6-6|TRBJ2-1
CASSSSGGSYNEQFF
>TRBV5-5|TRBJ2-7
CASSSGTSSLSYEQYF
>TRBV11-2|TRBJ2-1
CASSRRVSSYNEQFF
>TRBV10-2|TRBJ2-1
CASSQRQGLNNEQFF
>TRBV14|TRBJ2-2
CASSLLSGYTGELFF
>TRBV7-3|TRBJ1-1
CASSLGTANTEAFF
>TRBV12-5|TRBJ1-5
CASGLLQPQHF
>TRBV29-1|TRBJ1-1
CSVEIGGHREAFF
>TRBV6-5|TRBJ1-2
CASSPTQGNYGYTF
>TRBV19|TRBJ2-3
CASSMITDTQYF
>TRBV11-2|TRBJ2-2
CASSSSPSRNTGELFF
>TRBV27|TRBJ1-4
CASTYLRDRNEKLFF
>TRBV30|TRBJ2-1
CARAASGNNEQFF
>TRBV28|TRBJ2-1
CASSFPGEQFF
>TRBV7-6|TRBJ2-7
CASSLDTGASSYEQYF
>TRBV19|TRBJ1-2
CASSGQGFGYTF
>TRBV27|TRBJ1-2
CASSLGPQMSYTF
>TRBV5-6|TRBJ1-2
CASSKRDTYYGYTF
>TRBV11-3|TRBJ2-7
CASSAGQGGQYF
>TRBV11-3|TRBJ1-1
CASSTGSRGVTEAFF
>TRBV6-6|TRBJ1-1
CASSRQVNTEAFF
>TRBV5-6|TRBJ1-2
CASSLGPPGYTF